This TCR beta chain was identified in a study of blood T cell repertoires in COVID-19. In terms of age and location, participants ranged from roughly 18 to 90 years and lived in about 25 US areas. Per germline, CDR1 MNHEY and CDR2 SVGAGI. Between the trimmed V and J ends, which lost 2 bases and 4 bases, there was a span of 14 bases. The CDR3 contains 15 residues. The protocol was immunoSEQ multiplex PCR, while the TCRdb copy is restricted to in-frame clones and leaves out a portion. This table holds over 150,000 clones, 70% to 85% found once. Sequences were obtained from PBMCs or T cells enriched from blood (not recorded which). The V and J genes are TRBV6-5 and TRBJ1-2; no clear D. This sequence originates from a woman aged 45-65 years who had recovered from COVID-19. DNA of the CDR3: TGTGCCAGCAGTTACGAATACAGAGCCCCCTATGGCTACACCTTC. It specifies CASSYEYRAPYGYTF.